What follows are 6 T cell receptor beta chains derived from one specimen sequenced in a study of cytomegalovirus exposure and HLA in healthy donors. Primers included in the PCR were 60 Vbeta and 13 Jbeta primers. Assay used: immunoSEQ multiplex PCR; TCRdb lists only in-frame clones, some missing. Of 120,000 to 150,000 clones in the sample, less than 65% are singletons; the top ten hold around 3%. Sequences were obtained from PBMCs. Every receptor here comes from a woman in her 30s in good health and CMV-seropositive.

The chain uses TRBV5-1 and TRBJ2-1, with 7 positions matching TRBD2. Germline V gene data show CDR1 as SGHRS and CDR2 as YFSETQ. The J segment lost 0 bases and the V segment lost 0 bases, leaving 18 bases of the junction unmatched. The CDR3 totals 21 residues. CDR3 sequence: CASSLGYRASGEGSSYNEQFF. CDR3 nucleotide sequence: TGCGCCAGCAGCTTGGGCTACCGGGCCAGCGGGGAGGGAAGCTCCTACAATGAGCAGTTCTTC.

This chain joins TRBV5-6 and TRBJ1-1; D is ambiguous. Germline assignment: CDR1 SGHDT and CDR2 YYEEEE. V was pared by 0 bases and J by 10 bases, with 10 bases between. This CDR3 comprises 12 residues. CDR3 coding DNA: TGTGCCAGCAGCTTGGAAGGAAGAGGAGCTTTCTTT. Residues: CASSLEGRGAFF.

This rearrangement joins TRBV28 to TRBJ1-1; D not certain. CDR1 and CDR2 from the germline V gene are MDHEN and SYDVKM. There are 15 residues in the CDR3. The ends were cut back, 5 bases at V and 5 bases at J, with 18 bases in the middle. The CDR3 here is CASSPTGSGGTEAFF. The CDR3 DNA follows: TGTGCCAGCAGTCCTACGGGGTCGGGAGGTACTGAAGCTTTCTTT. The full variable domain, in which reference TRBV28 and TRBJ1-1 provide the parts outside the CDR3, is DVKVTQSSRYLVKRTGEKVFLECVQDMDHENMFWYRQDPGLGLRLIYFSYDVKMKEKGDIPEGYSVSREKKERFSLILESASTNQTSMYLCASSPTGSGGTEAFFGQGTRLTVV.

The chain joins TRBV29-1 to TRBJ2-2; D is uncertain. V was trimmed by 4 bases and J by 5 bases, leaving 8 bases between them. Germline V CDR1 and CDR2: SQVTM, ANQGSEA. The CDR3 totals 12 residues. In DNA form, the CDR3 reads TGCAGCGTTGTGAGTTGGACCGGGGAGCTGTTTTTT. Its translation is CSVVSWTGELFF.

The chain carries TRBV10-2 and TRBJ1-4, with D possibly being TRBD1 (6 bases). Germline loops: CDR1 WSHSY, CDR2 SAAADI. The CDR3 spans 12 residues. V lost 3 bases to trimming and J lost 7 bases, with 6 bases between them. The CDR3, as DNA: TGCGCCAGCAGTGACAGGGGTGAAAAACTGTTTTTT. It specifies CASSDRGEKLFF.

The V gene is TRBV6-5, the J gene TRBJ1-1; possible D gene TRBD1, 5 bases. Germline CDR1 is MNHEY and CDR2 is SVGAGI. Trimming removed 8 bases from V and 0 bases from J, with 10 bases in between. The CDR3 runs 13 residues. The CDR3 coding sequence is TGTGCCAGCGGGACTACCGTGAACACTGAAGCTTTCTTT. Its translation: CASGTTVNTEAFF.